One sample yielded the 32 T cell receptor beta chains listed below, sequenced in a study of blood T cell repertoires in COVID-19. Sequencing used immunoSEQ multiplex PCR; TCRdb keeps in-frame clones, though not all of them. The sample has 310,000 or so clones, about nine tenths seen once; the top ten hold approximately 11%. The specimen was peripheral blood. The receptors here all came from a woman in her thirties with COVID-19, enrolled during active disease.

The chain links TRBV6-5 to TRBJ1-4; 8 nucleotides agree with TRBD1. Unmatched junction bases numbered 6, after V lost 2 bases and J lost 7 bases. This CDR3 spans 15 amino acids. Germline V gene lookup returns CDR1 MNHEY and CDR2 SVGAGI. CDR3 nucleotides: TGTGCCAGCAGTTACGGACAGGGAGGGAGTGAAAAACTGTTTTTT. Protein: CASSYGQGGSEKLFF.

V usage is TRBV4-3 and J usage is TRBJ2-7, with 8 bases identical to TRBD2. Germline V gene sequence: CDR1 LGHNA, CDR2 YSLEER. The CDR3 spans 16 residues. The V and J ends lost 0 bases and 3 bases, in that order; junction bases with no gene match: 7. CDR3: CASSQDRGGAGYEQYF. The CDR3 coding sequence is TGCGCCAGCAGCCAAGATCGGGGGGGGGCCGGCTACGAGCAGTACTTC.

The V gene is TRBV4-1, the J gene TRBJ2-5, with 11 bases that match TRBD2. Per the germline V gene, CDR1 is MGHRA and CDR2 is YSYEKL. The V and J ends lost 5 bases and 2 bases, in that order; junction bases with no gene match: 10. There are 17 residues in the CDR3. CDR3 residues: CASSTLLAGGLQETQYF. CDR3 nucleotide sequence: TGCGCCAGCAGCACACTCTTAGCGGGAGGGCTGCAAGAGACCCAGTACTTC.

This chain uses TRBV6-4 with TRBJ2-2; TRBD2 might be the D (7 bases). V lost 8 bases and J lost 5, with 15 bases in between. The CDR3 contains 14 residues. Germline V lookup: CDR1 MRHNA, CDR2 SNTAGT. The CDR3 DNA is TGTGCCAGCTCCTTCGAGGGGGGGACCGGGGAGCTGTTTTTT. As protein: CASSFEGGTGELFF.

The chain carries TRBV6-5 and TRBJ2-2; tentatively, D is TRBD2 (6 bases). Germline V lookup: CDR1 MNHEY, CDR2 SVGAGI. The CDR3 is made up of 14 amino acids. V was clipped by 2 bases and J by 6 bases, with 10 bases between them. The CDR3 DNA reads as TGTGCCAGCAGTTACCCGGCTAGCGCCGGGGAGCTGTTTTTT. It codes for CASSYPASAGELFF.

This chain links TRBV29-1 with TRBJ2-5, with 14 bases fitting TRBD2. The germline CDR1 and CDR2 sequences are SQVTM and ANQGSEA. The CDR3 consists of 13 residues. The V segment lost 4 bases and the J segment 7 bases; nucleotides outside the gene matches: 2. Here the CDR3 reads CSVVTSGRGTQYF. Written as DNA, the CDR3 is TGCAGCGTTGTGACTAGCGGGAGGGGGACCCAGTACTTC.

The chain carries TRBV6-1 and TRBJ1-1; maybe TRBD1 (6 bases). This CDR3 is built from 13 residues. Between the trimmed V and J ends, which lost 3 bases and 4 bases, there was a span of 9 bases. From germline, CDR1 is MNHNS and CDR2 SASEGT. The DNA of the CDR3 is TGTGCCAGCAGTGATAACAGGGCCACTGAAGCTTTCTTT. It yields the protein CASSDNRATEAFF.

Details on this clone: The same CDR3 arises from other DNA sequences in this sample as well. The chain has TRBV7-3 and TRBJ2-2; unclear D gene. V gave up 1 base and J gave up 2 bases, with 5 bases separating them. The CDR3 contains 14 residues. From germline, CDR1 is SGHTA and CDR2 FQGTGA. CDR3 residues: CASSLRHNTGELFF. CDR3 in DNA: TGTGCCAGCAGCTTAAGACATAACACCGGGGAGCTGTTTTTT.

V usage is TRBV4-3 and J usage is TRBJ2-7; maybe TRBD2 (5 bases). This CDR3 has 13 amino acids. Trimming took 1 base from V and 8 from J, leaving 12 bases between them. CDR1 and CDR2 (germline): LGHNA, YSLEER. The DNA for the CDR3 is TGCGCCAGCAGCCAAGCAATATCGGGGAAGCAGTACTTC. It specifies CASSQAISGKQYF.

This CDR3 reads CASSYGGTGVYEQYF. The CDR3 DNA follows: TGTGCCAGCAGTTACGGCGGGACAGGGGTCTACGAGCAGTACTTC. V usage is TRBV6-5 and J usage is TRBJ2-7, with 10 bases identical to TRBD1. The V and J ends lost 2 bases and 3 bases, in that order; junction bases with no gene match: 4. Germline V lookup: CDR1 MNHEY, CDR2 SVGAGI. The CDR3 runs to 15 residues.

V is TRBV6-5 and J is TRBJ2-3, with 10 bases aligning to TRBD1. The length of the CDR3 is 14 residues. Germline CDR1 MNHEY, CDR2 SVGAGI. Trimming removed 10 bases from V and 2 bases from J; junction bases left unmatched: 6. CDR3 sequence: CANGQGENTDTQYF. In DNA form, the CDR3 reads TGTGCCAATGGACAGGGGGAAAACACAGATACGCAGTATTTT.

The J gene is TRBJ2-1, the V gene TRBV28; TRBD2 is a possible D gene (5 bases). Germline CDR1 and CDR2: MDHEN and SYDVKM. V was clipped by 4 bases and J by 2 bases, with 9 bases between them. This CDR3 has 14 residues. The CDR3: CASSSGAAYNEQFF. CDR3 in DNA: TGTGCCAGCAGTTCTGGAGCGGCCTACAATGAGCAGTTCTTC.

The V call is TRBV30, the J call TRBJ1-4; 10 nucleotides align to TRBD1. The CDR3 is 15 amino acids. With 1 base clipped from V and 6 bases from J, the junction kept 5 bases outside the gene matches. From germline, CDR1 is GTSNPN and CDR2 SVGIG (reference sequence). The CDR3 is CAWSAWTGGDEKLFF. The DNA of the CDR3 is TGTGCCTGGAGTGCGTGGACAGGGGGGGATGAAAAACTGTTTTTT.

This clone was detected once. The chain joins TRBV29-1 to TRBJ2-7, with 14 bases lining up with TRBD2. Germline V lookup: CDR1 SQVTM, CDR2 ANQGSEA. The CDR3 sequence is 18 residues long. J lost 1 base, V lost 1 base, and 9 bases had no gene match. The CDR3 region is CSVEVPGLAGERSYEQYF. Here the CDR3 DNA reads TGCAGCGTTGAAGTTCCGGGACTAGCGGGAGAACGGTCCTACGAGCAGTACTTC.

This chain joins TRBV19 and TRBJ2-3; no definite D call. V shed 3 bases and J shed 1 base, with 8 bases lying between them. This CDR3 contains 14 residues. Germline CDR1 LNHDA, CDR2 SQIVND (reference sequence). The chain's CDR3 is CASSIGERTDTQYF. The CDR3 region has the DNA TGTGCCAGTAGTATCGGTGAGCGCACAGATACGCAGTATTTT.

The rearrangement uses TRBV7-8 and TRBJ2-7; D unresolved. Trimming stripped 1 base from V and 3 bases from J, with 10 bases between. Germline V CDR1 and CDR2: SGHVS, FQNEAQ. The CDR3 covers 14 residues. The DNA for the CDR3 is TGTGCCAGCAGCTTAGGGGCCGGTAACTACGAGCAGTACTTC. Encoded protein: CASSLGAGNYEQYF.

CDR3 in DNA: TGCGCCAGCAGCCAAGAATTAGGACTAAGGGGCAATGAGCAGTTCTTC. Encoded protein: CASSQELGLRGNEQFF. The chain employs TRBV4-3 and TRBJ2-1; a weak D match, TRBD2 (6 bases). The CDR3 covers 16 residues. The V end lost 0 bases, the J end lost 6 bases, and 15 bases lay between the germline ends. CDR1 LGHNA and CDR2 YSLEER come from the germline V gene.

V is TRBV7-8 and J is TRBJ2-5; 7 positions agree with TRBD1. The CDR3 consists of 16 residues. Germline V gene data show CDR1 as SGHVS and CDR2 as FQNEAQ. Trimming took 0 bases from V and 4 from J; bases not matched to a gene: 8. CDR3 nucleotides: TGTGCCAGCAGCTTAGCCCGATGGGACAGTCGAGAGACCCAGTACTTC. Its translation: CASSLARWDSRETQYF.

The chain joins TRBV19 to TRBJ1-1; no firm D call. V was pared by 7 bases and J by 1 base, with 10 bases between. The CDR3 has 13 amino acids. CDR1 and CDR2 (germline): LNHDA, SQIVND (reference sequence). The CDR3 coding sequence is TGTGCCAGTAATCTGGGCCCGAACACTGAAGCTTTCTTT. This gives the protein CASNLGPNTEAFF. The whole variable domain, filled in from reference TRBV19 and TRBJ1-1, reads DGGITQSPKYLFRKEGQNVTLSCEQNLNHDAMYWYRQDPGQGLRLIYYSQIVNDFQKGDIAEGYSVSREKKESFPLTVTSAQKNPTAFYLCASNLGPNTEAFFGQGTRLTVV.

CDR3: CASSQTPSSSYNEQFF. CDR3 DNA: TGTGCCAGCAGCCAAACGCCTAGCTCGTCCTACAATGAGCAGTTCTTC. The J gene is TRBJ2-1, the V gene TRBV3-1 (or the pseudogene TRBV3-2); D is perhaps TRBD2 (5 bases). V was clipped by 2 bases and J by 1 base, with 12 bases between them. CDR1 and CDR2 (germline): LGHDT, YNNKEL (reference sequence). CDR3 size: 16 residues.

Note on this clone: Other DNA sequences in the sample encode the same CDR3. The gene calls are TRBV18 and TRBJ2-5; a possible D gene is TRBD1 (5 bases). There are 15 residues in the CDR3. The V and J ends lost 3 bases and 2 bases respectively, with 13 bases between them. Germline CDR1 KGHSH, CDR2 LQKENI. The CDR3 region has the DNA TGTGCCAGCTCACCCAATGGGGCAGGGCAAGAGACCCAGTACTTC. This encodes CASSPNGAGQETQYF. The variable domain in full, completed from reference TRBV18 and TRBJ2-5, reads NAGVMQNPRHLVRRRGQEARLRCSPMKGHSHVYWYRQLPEEGLKFMVYLQKENIIDESGMPKERFSAEFPKEGPSILRIQQVVRGDSAAYFCASSPNGAGQETQYFGPGTRLLVL.

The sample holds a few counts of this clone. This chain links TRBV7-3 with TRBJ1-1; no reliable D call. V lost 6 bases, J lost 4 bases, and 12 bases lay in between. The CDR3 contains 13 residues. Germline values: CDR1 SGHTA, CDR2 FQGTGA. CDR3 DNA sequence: TGTGCCAGCAGTAGTGGCCCGGGCACTGAAGCTTTCTTT. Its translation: CASSSGPGTEAFF.

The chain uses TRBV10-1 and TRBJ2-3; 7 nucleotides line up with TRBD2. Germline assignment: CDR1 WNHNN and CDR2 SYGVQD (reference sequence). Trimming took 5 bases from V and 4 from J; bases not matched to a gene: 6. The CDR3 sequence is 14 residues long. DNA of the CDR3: TGCGCCAGCAGTAGCGGGGTTTCATCAGATACGCAGTATTTT. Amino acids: CASSSGVSSDTQYF.

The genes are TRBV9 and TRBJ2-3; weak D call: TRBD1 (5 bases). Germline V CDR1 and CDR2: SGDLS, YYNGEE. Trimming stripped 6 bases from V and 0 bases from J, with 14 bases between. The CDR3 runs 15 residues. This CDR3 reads CASTSTVLSTDTQYF. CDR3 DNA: TGTGCCAGCACCTCGACAGTTTTAAGCACAGATACGCAGTATTTT. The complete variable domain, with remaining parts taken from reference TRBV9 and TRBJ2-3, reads DSGVTQTPKHLITATGQRVTLRCSPRSGDLSVYWYQQSLDQGLQFLIQYYNGEERAKGNILERFSAQQFPDLHSELNLSSLELGDSALYFCASTSTVLSTDTQYFGPGTRLTVL.

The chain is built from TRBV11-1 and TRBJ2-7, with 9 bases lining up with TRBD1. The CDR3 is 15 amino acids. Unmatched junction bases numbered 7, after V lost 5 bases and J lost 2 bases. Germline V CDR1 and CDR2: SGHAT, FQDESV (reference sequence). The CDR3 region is CASSNTGQGTYEQYF. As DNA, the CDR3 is TGTGCCAGCAGCAACACGGGACAGGGAACCTACGAGCAGTACTTC.

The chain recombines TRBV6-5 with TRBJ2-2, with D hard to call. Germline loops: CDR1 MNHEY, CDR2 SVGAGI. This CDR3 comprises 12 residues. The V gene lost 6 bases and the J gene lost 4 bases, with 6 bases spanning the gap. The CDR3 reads CASSRITGELFF. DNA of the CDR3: TGTGCCAGCAGCCGTATCACCGGGGAGCTGTTTTTT.

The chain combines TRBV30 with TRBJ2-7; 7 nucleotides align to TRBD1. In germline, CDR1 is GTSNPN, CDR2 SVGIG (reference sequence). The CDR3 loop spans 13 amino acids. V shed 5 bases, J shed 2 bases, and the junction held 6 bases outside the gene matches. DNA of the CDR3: TGTGCCTGGGGGGGACAGCCTACCTACGAGCAGTACTTC. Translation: CAWGGQPTYEQYF.

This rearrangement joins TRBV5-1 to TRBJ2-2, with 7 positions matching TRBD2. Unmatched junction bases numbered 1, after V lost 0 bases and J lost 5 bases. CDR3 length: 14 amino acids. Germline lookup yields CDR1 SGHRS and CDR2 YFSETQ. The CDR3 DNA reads TGCGCCAGCAGCTTGGCCGGGGGGACCGGGGAGCTGTTTTTT. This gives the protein CASSLAGGTGELFF.

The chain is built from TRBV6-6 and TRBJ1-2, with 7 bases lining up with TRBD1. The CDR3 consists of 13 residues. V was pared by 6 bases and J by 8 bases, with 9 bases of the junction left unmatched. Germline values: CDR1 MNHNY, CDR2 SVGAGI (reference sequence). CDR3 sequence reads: CASRETGEWGYTF. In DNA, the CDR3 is TGTGCCAGCAGAGAAACAGGGGAATGGGGCTACACCTTC.

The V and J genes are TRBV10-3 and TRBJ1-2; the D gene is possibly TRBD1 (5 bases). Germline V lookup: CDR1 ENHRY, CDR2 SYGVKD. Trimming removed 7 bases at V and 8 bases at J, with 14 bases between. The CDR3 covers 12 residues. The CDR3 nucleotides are TGTGCCATCATGGTGGGGGGGAGCGGCTACACCTTC. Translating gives CAIMVGGSGYTF.

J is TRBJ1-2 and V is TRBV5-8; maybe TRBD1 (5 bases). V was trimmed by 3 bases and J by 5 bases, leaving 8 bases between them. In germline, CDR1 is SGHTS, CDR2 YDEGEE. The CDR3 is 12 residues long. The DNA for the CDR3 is TGTGCCAGCAGCTCCGACAGATATGGCTACACCTTC. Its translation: CASSSDRYGYTF.

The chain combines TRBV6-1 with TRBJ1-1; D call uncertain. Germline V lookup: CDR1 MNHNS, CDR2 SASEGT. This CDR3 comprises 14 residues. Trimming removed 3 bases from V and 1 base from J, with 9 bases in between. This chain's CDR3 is CASSEPSRNTEAFF. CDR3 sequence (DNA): TGTGCCAGCAGTGAGCCGTCCAGGAACACTGAAGCTTTCTTT.